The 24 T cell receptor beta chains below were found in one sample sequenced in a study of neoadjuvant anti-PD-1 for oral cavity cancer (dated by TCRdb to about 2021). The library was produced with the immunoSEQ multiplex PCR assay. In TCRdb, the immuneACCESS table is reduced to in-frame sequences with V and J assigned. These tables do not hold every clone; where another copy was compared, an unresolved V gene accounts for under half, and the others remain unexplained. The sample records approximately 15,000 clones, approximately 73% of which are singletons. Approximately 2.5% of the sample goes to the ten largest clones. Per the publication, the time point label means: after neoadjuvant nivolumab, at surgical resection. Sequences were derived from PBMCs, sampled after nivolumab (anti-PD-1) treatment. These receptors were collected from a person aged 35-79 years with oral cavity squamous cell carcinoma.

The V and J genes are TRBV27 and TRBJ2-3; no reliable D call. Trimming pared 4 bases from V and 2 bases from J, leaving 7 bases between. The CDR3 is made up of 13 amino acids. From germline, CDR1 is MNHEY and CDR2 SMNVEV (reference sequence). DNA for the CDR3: TGTGCCAGCAGTTCGCCCCACACAGATACGCAGTATTTT. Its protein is CASSSPHTDTQYF.

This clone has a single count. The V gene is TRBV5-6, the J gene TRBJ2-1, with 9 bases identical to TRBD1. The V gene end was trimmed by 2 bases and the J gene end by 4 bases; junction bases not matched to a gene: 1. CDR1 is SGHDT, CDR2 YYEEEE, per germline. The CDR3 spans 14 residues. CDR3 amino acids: CASSFGTGYNEQFF. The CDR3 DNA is TGTGCCAGCAGCTTCGGGACAGGGTACAATGAGCAGTTCTTC. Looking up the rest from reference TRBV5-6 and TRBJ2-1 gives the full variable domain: DAGVTQSPTHLIKTRGQQVTLRCSPKSGHDTVSWYQQALGQGPQFIFQYYEEEERQRGNFPDRFSGHQFPNYSSELNVNALLLGDSALYLCASSFGTGYNEQFFGPGTRLTVL.

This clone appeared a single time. The CDR3: CASSLVMRRVRGYTEAFF. The CDR3 DNA sequence: TGTGCCAGCAGCTTAGTTATGAGGAGAGTCAGGGGATACACTGAAGCTTTCTTT. The chain employs TRBV11-2 and TRBJ1-1, with D perhaps matching TRBD1 (6 bases). Germline assignment: CDR1 SGHAT and CDR2 FQNNGV. The CDR3 has 18 residues. The V gene lost 1 base and the J gene lost 3 bases, with 21 bases spanning the gap.

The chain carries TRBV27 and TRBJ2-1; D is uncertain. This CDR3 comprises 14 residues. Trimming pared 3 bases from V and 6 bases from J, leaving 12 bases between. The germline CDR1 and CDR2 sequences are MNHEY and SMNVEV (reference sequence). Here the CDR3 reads CASSLSQARNEQFF. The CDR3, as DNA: TGTGCCAGCAGTTTGAGTCAGGCCCGCAATGAGCAGTTCTTC.

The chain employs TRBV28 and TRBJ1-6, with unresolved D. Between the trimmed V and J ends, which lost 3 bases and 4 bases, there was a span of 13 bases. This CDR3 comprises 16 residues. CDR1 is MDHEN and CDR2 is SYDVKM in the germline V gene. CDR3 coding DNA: TGTGCCAGCAGTTTGCCAAACACGGGATATAATTCACCCCTCCACTTT. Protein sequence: CASSLPNTGYNSPLHF.

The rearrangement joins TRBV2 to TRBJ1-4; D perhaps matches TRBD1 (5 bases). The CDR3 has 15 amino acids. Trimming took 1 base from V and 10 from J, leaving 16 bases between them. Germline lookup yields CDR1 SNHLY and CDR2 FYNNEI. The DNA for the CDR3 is TGTGCCAGCAGTGAAGTAGGTGGGACCCTAAGAAAACTGTTTTTT. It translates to CASSEVGGTLRKLFF.

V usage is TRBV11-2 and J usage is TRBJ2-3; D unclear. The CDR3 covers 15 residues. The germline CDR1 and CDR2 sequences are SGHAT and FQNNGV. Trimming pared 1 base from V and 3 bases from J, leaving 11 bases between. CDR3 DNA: TGTGCCAGCAGCTTAGCCCTTGGTGGGACAGATACGCAGTATTTT. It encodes CASSLALGGTDTQYF.

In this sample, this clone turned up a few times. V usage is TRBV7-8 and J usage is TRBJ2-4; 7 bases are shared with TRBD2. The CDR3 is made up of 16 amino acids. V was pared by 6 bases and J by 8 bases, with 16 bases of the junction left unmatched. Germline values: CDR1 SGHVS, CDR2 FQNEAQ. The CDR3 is CASSLLREFARDIQYF. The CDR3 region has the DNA TGTGCCAGCAGTCTCCTGCGGGAGTTCGCCCGCGACATTCAGTACTTC.

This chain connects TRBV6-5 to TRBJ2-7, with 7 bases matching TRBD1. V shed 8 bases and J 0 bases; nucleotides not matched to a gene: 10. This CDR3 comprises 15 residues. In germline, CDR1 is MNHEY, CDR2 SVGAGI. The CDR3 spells CASSTGDTSSYEQYF. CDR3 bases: TGTGCCAGCTCAACAGGGGATACTAGCTCCTACGAGCAGTACTTC.

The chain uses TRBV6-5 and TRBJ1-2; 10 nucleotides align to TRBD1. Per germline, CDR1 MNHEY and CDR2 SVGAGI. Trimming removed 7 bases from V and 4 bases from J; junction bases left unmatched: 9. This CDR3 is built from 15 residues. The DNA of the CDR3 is TGTGCCAGCATGTCTGTCGGACAGGGGGTCTATGGCTACACCTTC. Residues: CASMSVGQGVYGYTF.

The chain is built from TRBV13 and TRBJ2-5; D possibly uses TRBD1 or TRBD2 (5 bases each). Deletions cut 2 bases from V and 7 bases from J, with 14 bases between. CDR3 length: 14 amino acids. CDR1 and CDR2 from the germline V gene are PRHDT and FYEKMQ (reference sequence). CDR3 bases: TGTGCCAGCAGCTTAATGGGGGTTGATCGGACCCAGTACTTC. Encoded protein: CASSLMGVDRTQYF.

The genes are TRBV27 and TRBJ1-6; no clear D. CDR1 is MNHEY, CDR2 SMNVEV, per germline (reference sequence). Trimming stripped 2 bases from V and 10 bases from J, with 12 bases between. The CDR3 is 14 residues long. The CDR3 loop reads CASSLRGLWSPLHF. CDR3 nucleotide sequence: TGTGCCAGCAGTTTAAGAGGGCTTTGGTCACCCCTCCACTTT.

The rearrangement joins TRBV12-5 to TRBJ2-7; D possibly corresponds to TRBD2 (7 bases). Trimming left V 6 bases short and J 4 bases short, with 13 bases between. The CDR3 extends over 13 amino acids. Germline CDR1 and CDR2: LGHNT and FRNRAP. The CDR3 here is CASGGGGIYEQYF. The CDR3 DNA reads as TGTGCTAGTGGGGGAGGGGGGATATACGAGCAGTACTTC.

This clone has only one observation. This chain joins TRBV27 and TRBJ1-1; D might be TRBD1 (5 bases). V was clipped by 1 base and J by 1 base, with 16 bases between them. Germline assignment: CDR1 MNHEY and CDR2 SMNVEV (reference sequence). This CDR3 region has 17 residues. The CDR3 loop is CASSLYSWAGPNTEAFF. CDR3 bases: TGTGCCAGCAGTTTATATAGCTGGGCAGGGCCGAACACTGAAGCTTTCTTT.

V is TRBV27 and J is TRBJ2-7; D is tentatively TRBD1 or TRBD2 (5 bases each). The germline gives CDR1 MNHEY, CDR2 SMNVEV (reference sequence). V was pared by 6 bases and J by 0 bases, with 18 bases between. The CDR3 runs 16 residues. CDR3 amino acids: CASSSRGGISSYEQYF. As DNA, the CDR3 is TGTGCCAGCAGCTCTCGGGGCGGTATAAGCTCCTACGAGCAGTACTTC.

The CDR3: CASSQYRGRFTPGELFF. Here the CDR3 DNA reads TGCGCCAGCAGCCAGTACAGGGGGCGATTTACCCCCGGGGAGCTGTTTTTT. This chain links TRBV4-1 with TRBJ2-2, with 9 bases fitting TRBD1. Germline V lookup: CDR1 MGHRA, CDR2 YSYEKL. The V gene end was trimmed by 3 bases and the J gene end by 6 bases; junction bases not matched to a gene: 11. The CDR3 totals 17 residues.

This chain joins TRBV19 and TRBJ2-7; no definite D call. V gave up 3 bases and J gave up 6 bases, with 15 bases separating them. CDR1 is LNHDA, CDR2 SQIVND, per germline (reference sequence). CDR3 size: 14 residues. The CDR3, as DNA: TGTGCCAGTAGTATGATGGCTACCCTCGGCGAGCAGTACTTC. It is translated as CASSMMATLGEQYF.

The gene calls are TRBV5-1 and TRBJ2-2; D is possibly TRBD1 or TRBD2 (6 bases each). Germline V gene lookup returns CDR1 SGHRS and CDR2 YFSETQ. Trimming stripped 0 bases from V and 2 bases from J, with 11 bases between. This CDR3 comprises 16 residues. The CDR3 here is CASSLAPGANTGELFF. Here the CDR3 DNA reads TGCGCCAGCAGCTTGGCCCCGGGGGCCAACACCGGGGAGCTGTTTTTT.

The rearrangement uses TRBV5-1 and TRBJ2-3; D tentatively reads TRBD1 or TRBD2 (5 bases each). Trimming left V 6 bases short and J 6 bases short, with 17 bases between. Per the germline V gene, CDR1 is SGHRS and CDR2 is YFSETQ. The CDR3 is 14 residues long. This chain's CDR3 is CASNLGTLGDTQYF. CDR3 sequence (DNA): TGCGCCAGCAACCTCGGGACCCTGGGGGATACGCAGTATTTT.

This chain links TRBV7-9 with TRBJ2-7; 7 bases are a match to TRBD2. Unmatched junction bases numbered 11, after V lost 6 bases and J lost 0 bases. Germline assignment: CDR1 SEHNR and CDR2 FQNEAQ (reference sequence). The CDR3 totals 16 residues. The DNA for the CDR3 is TGTGCCAGCAGTTCGAGGCAGAGGACTAGCTCCTACGAGCAGTACTTC. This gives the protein CASSSRQRTSSYEQYF.

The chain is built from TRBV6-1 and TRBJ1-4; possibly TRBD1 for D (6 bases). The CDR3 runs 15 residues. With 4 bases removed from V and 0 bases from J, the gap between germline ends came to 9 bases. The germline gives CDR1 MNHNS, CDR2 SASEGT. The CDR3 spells CASSGRTATNEKLFF. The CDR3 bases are TGTGCCAGCAGTGGCAGGACAGCAACTAATGAAAAACTGTTTTTT.

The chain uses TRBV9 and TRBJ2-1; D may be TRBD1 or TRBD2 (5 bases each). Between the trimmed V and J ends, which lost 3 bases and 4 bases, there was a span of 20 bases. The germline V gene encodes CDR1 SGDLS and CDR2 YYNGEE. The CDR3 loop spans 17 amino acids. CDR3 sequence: CASSAPTGDGYYNEQFF. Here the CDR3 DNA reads TGTGCCAGCAGCGCTCCAACCGGGGACGGGTATTACAATGAGCAGTTCTTC.

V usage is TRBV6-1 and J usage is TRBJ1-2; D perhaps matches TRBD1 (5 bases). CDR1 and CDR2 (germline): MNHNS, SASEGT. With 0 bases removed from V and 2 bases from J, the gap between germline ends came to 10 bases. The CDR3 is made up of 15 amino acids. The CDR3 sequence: CASSEAFRTNYGYTF. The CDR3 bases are TGTGCCAGCAGTGAAGCATTCCGGACAAACTATGGCTACACCTTC.

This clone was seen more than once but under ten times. The chain's CDR3 is CASINSNYGYTF. CDR3 nucleotides: TGTGCCAGCATCAACAGCAACTATGGCTACACCTTC. The rearrangement links TRBV2 to TRBJ1-2; D call uncertain. The V and J ends lost 7 bases and 2 bases respectively, with 8 bases between them. CDR1 SNHLY and CDR2 FYNNEI come from the germline V gene. The CDR3 has 12 amino acids.